The sequence of this TCR beta chain was determined in a study of blood T cell repertoires in COVID-19. Study overall: Some COVID-19 samples were acute and others convalescent; all came from the United States, Italy and Spain.

Germline CDR1 is DFQATT and CDR2 is SNEGSKA (reference sequence). The V and J ends lost 7 bases and 1 base respectively, with 7 bases between them. The CDR3 covers 11 residues. Original processing notes: Nucleated cell counts were estimated from reference gene primer amplification. The repertoire was sequenced with immunoSEQ multiplex PCR; TCRdb's copy has only in-frame clones and lacks some. V and J calls and clone size are given by that table; D and trimming were obtained from the DNA. The sample contains roughly 32,000 clones, around 90% of which appear only once. The clonotype comes from a man between 65 and 79 years old with active or convalescent COVID-19. Sequencing used peripheral blood. The chain employs TRBV20-1 and TRBJ2-5, with D hard to call. CDR3 nucleotide sequence: TGCAGTGAACGGTTCCAAGAGACCCAGTACTTC. Its protein product is CSERFQETQYF.